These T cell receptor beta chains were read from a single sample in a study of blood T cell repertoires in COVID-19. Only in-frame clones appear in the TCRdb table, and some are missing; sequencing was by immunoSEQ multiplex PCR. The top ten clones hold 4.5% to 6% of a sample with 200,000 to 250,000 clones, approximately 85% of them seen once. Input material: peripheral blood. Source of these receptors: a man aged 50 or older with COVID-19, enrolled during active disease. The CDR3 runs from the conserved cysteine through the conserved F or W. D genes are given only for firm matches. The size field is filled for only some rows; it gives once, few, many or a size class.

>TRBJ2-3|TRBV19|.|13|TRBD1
TGTGCCAGTACCCCGGGACAGGGCGTGACGCAGTATTTT
CASTPGQGVTQYF
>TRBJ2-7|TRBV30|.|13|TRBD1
TGTGCCTCAGGACAGGGGGCCTCCTACGAGCAGTACTTC
CASGQGASYEQYF
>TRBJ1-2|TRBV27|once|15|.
TGTGCCAGCAGTTTATTGCCCAGGGCTGGATGGGGCTACACCTTC
CASSLLPRAGWGYTF
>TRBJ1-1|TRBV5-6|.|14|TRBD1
TGTGCCAGCAGCTTAGACGGGACAGACACTGAAGCTTTCTTT
CASSLDGTDTEAFF
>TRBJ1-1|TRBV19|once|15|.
TGTGCCAGTACCCTAAACGGGGGAGCGAACACTGAAGCTTTCTTT
CASTLNGGANTEAFF
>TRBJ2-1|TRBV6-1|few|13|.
TGTGCCAGCAGTGAATACCTGGCGGGGGAGCAGTTCTTC
CASSEYLAGEQFF
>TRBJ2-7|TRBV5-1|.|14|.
TGCGCCAGCACCCTTGGGGCAGGAAGCTACGAGCAGTACTTC
CASTLGAGSYEQYF
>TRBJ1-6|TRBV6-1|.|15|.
TGTGCCAGCAGTGAAAGGGGAGGGAAGCATTCACCCCTCCACTTT
CASSERGGKHSPLHF
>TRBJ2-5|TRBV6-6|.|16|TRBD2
TGTGCCAGCAGTTTCCTCTCCGGGACTAGCGGGGTGGCCCAGTACTTC
CASSFLSGTSGVAQYF
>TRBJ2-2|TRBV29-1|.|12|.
TGCAGCGCCCTCGGGGAGATCGGGGAGCTGTTTTTT
CSALGEIGELFF
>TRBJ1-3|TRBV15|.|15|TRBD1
TGTGCCACCAGCGAGACGTGGACAGGAGGAAACACCATATATTTT
CATSETWTGGNTIYF
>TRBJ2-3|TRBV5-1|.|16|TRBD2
TGCGCCAGCAGCCCGGGACTAGCGGGGCCCGGGGATACGCAGTATTTT
CASSPGLAGPGDTQYF
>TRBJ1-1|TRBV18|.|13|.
TGTGCCAGCTCACGGAGCGGGGTCACTGAAGCTTTCTTT
CASSRSGVTEAFF
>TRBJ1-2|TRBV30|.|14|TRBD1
TGTGCCTGGAGTGTGGAGACAGGGGGCACCGCCTTAACCTTC
CAWSVETGGTALTF
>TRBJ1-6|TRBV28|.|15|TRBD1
TGTGCCAGCACCTACTTGGACAGGGATAATTCACCCCTCCACTTT
CASTYLDRDNSPLHF
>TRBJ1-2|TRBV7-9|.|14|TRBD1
TGTGCCAGCAGCCAATCGACAGGGGGGTATGGCTACACCTTC
CASSQSTGGYGYTF
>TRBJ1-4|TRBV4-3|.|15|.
TGCGCCAGCAGCCAAGATCCCCAGGTTCGAGAAAAACTGTTTTTT
CASSQDPQVREKLFF
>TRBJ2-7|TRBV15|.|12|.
TGTGCCACCAGTAGACAGAATTACGAGCAGTACTTC
CATSRQNYEQYF
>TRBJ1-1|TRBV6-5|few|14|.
TGTGCCAGCAGGGGCACGGTAGTAAACACTGAAGCTTTCTTT
CASRGTVVNTEAFF
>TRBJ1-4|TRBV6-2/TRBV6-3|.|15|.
TGTGCCAGCAGCCCCCCGAGTGCCTTAAATGAAAAACTGTTTTTT
CASSPPSALNEKLFF
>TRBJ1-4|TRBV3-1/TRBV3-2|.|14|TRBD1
TGTGCCAGCAGCGCCCGACAGGGGCGCGAAAAACTGTTTTTT
CASSARQGREKLFF
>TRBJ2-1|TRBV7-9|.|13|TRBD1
TGTGCCAGCAGGACGACAGGGGGAAATGAGCAGTTCTTC
CASRTTGGNEQFF
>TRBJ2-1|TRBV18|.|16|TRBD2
TGTGCCAGCTCACCACCGGGAGGGAGGGTTTACAATGAGCAGTTCTTC
CASSPPGGRVYNEQFF